One and the same sample provided the 26 T cell receptor beta chains below, sequenced in a study of cytomegalovirus exposure and HLA in healthy donors. Clones were read by immunoSEQ multiplex PCR, and TCRdb kept only the in-frame ones, dropping some. Found here are around 190,000 clones, about 82% of them singletons; the top ten hold about 1.6%. Sequencing input: PBMCs. The origin of the receptors is a woman aged 18 to 35 in good health and CMV-seronegative.

A single count supports this clone. The chain couples TRBV19 to TRBJ1-1; the match to TRBD1 covers 9 bases. The CDR3 consists of 22 residues. Germline V gene sequence: CDR1 LNHDA, CDR2 SQIVND (reference sequence). V lost 3 bases, J lost 1 base, and 24 bases stayed unmatched. CDR3 sequence: CASSIAGQGTLGRSLWNTEAFF. The CDR3 DNA is TGTGCCAGTAGTATTGCAGGACAGGGGACCCTGGGACGGTCTCTTTGGAACACTGAAGCTTTCTTT.

The chain links TRBV19 to TRBJ1-2; D unresolved. V was pared by 9 bases and J by 4 bases, with 9 bases between. CDR1 is LNHDA and CDR2 is SQIVND in the germline V gene (reference sequence). The CDR3 sequence is 11 residues long. The CDR3 is CASDGGYGYTF. The CDR3 nucleotides are TGTGCCAGCGACGGCGGCTATGGCTACACCTTC.

CDR3: CASSPYRGVDSPLHF. In DNA, the CDR3 is TGTGCCAGCAGCCCATACAGGGGGGTGGATTCACCCCTCCACTTT. The chain has TRBV4-2 and TRBJ1-6; TRBD1 agrees at 8 bases. CDR3 length equals 15 residues. Trimming removed 4 bases from V and 8 bases from J; junction bases left unmatched: 7. The germline gives CDR1 LGHNA, CDR2 YNFKEQ.

This clone was seen a few times. The chain has TRBV19 and TRBJ1-2; a possible D gene is TRBD1 (5 bases). Trimming stripped 7 bases from V and 2 bases from J, with 14 bases between. The CDR3 runs to 14 residues. Per germline, CDR1 LNHDA and CDR2 SQIVND (reference sequence). CDR3 region: CASTRQGTNYGYTF. The CDR3 DNA is TGTGCCAGTACACGCCAGGGTACAAACTATGGCTACACCTTC.

The chain uses TRBV27 and TRBJ1-2; 8 positions match TRBD1. Losses at the gene ends were 5 bases for V and 4 bases for J; bases not matched to a gene: 3. CDR1 MNHEY and CDR2 SMNVEV come from the germline V gene (reference sequence). This CDR3 is 13 amino acids long. The CDR3 protein is CASSRQGSYGYTF. The CDR3 DNA follows: TGTGCCAGCAGTCGACAGGGGAGCTATGGCTACACCTTC.

This clone was counted between two and nine times. The genes are TRBV7-7 and TRBJ2-5; the D gene is possibly TRBD2 (6 bases). The germline V gene has CDR1 SSHAT and CDR2 FNYEAQ (reference sequence). CDR3 length: 14 residues. V was trimmed by 5 bases and J by 0 bases, leaving 10 bases between them. The CDR3 reads CASSPGDYQETQYF. For the CDR3, the DNA is TGTGCCAGCAGCCCGGGGGACTACCAAGAGACCCAGTACTTC.

The chain joins TRBV14 to TRBJ2-7; 12 nucleotides line up with TRBD2. Looked up from germline, CDR1 is SGHDN and CDR2 is FVKESK. Losses at the gene ends were 4 bases for V and 3 bases for J; bases not matched to a gene: 10. There are 17 residues in the CDR3. In DNA form, the CDR3 reads TGTGCCAGCAGCCCCGGGACTAGCGGGCTGCACCGCTACGAGCAGTACTTC. Protein: CASSPGTSGLHRYEQYF.

V is TRBV27 and J is TRBJ1-2; D call uncertain. CDR1 MNHEY and CDR2 SMNVEV come from the germline V gene (reference sequence). V shed 5 bases and J shed 4 bases, with 17 bases lying between them. This CDR3 region has 15 residues. The CDR3 sequence: CASSDTSGFPYGYTF. The CDR3 nucleotides read TGTGCCAGCAGTGATACTTCCGGGTTCCCCTATGGCTACACCTTC.

The chain employs TRBV27 and TRBJ2-2; 10 bases match TRBD2. The V gene end was trimmed by 2 bases and the J gene end by 0 bases; junction bases not matched to a gene: 3. This CDR3 has 17 amino acids. The V gene's germline CDR1 is MNHEY and CDR2 SMNVEV (reference sequence). The CDR3 spells CASSLGTSAANTGELFF. CDR3 nucleotide sequence: TGTGCCAGCAGTTTAGGGACTAGCGCCGCGAACACCGGGGAGCTGTTTTTT.

V usage is TRBV19 and J usage is TRBJ1-6; no clear D. The CDR3 has 16 residues. Germline V gene lookup returns CDR1 LNHDA and CDR2 SQIVND (reference sequence). With 2 bases removed from V and 3 bases from J, the gap between germline ends came to 11 bases. The CDR3 spells CASSILTARYNSPLHF. DNA of the CDR3: TGTGCCAGTAGTATATTGACTGCTCGCTATAATTCACCCCTCCACTTT.

V is TRBV5-4 and J is TRBJ2-7; TRBD1 matches at 8 bases. In germline, CDR1 is SGHNT, CDR2 YYREEE (reference sequence). The CDR3 is 15 amino acids. V was clipped by 4 bases and J by 2 bases; unmatched bases: 8. The CDR3 region is CASSRATGGTYEQYF. CDR3 DNA: TGTGCCAGCAGCCGAGCTACAGGGGGGACCTACGAGCAGTACTTC.

The rearrangement links TRBV7-8 to TRBJ2-2; no clear D gene. CDR3 size: 16 residues. Germline CDR1 is SGHVS and CDR2 is FQNEAQ. V was pared by 1 base and J by 5 bases, with 14 bases between. The CDR3 DNA follows: TGTGCCAGCAGCTTAGAGTCGAACACCAGAACCGGGGAGCTGTTTTTT. It encodes CASSLESNTRTGELFF.

The chain employs TRBV10-3 and TRBJ1-1; no clear D gene. V lost 4 bases to trimming and J lost 5 bases, with 17 bases between them. The CDR3 is 15 residues long. Per the germline V gene, CDR1 is ENHRY and CDR2 is SYGVKD. The CDR3 DNA reads TGTGCCATCAGTGGGGAGCGGACTCCGGGGACTGAAGCTTTCTTT. It yields the protein CAISGERTPGTEAFF.

The chain employs TRBV9 and TRBJ1-3, with D hard to call. From germline, CDR1 is SGDLS and CDR2 YYNGEE. Between the trimmed V and J ends, which lost 0 bases and 2 bases, there was a span of 9 bases. The CDR3 sequence is 15 residues long. CDR3 amino acids: CASSVDFSPGNTIYF. In DNA, the CDR3 is TGTGCCAGCAGCGTAGACTTTAGCCCTGGAAACACCATATATTTT. Full variable domain (missing parts from reference TRBV9 and TRBJ1-3): DSGVTQTPKHLITATGQRVTLRCSPRSGDLSVYWYQQSLDQGLQFLIQYYNGEERAKGNILERFSAQQFPDLHSELNLSSLELGDSALYFCASSVDFSPGNTIYFGEGSWLTVV.

This clone was recorded only once. V usage is TRBV19 and J usage is TRBJ1-2; D is perhaps TRBD1 (6 bases). The CDR3 consists of 15 residues. Trimming left V 6 bases short and J 1 base short, with 15 bases between. Germline loops: CDR1 LNHDA, CDR2 SQIVND (reference sequence). DNA of the CDR3: TGTGCCAGTAGCCCTGGGGGGGGCCATAACTATGGCTACACCTTC. It encodes CASSPGGGHNYGYTF.

This chain joins TRBV9 and TRBJ1-2; D is possibly TRBD1 (5 bases). CDR3 length: 15 residues. Trimming pared 0 bases from V and 7 bases from J, leaving 16 bases between. Looked up from germline, CDR1 is SGDLS and CDR2 is YYNGEE. CDR3 amino acids: CASSVVQRREGGYTF. Here the CDR3 DNA reads TGTGCCAGCAGCGTAGTCCAACGCAGGGAAGGTGGCTACACCTTC.

CDR3 nucleotides: TGTGCCAGCAGCTTACTAGGGGGCTCAGAGCAGTACTTC. Translation gives CASSLLGGSEQYF. The chain couples TRBV7-6 to TRBJ2-7; 7 bases map to TRBD1. Germline assignment: CDR1 SGHVS and CDR2 FNYEAQ. The length of the CDR3 is 13 residues. Trimming cost V 2 bases and J 7 bases; bases outside gene matches: 5.

The chain links TRBV7-8 to TRBJ2-3, with a possible D match to TRBD1 (5 bases). The germline V gene has CDR1 SGHVS and CDR2 FQNEAQ. This CDR3 is built from 16 residues. Trimming stripped 5 bases from V and 4 bases from J, with 19 bases between. CDR3 bases: TGTGCCAGCAGCCAAACCAGGGATTTCTATTCAGATACGCAGTATTTT. It codes for CASSQTRDFYSDTQYF. Full variable domain (rest looked up from reference TRBV7-8 and TRBJ2-3): GAGVSQSPRYKVAKRGQDVALRCDPISGHVSLFWYQQALGQGPEFLTYFQNEAQLDKSGLPSDRFFAERPEGSVSTLKIQRTQQEDSAVYLCASSQTRDFYSDTQYFGPGTRLTVL.

Here the CDR3 reads CASSLDRSNQPQHF. The DNA of the CDR3 is TGCGCCAGCAGCTTGGACAGGAGCAATCAGCCCCAGCATTTT. V usage is TRBV5-1 and J usage is TRBJ1-5; D may be TRBD1 (5 bases). The CDR3 contains 14 residues. Germline lookup yields CDR1 SGHRS and CDR2 YFSETQ. The V and J ends lost 0 bases and 1 base respectively, with 5 bases between them.

This chain joins TRBV6-1 and TRBJ2-2; weak D call: TRBD2 (7 bases). Trimming removed 2 bases at V and 2 bases at J, with 12 bases between. The germline V gene encodes CDR1 MNHNS and CDR2 SASEGT. This CDR3 has 16 amino acids. The CDR3 sequence is CASSEPGGRNTGELFF. CDR3 nucleotide sequence: TGTGCCAGCAGTGAACCGGGGGGCCGAAACACCGGGGAGCTGTTTTTT.

This sequence joins TRBV18 and TRBJ1-6; D gene uncertain. Deletions cut 2 bases from V and 0 bases from J, with 20 bases between. Germline V gives CDR1 KGHSH, CDR2 LQKENI. This CDR3 is built from 20 residues. The CDR3 sequence: CASSPMGSGSASSYNSPLHF. CDR3 nucleotides: TGTGCCAGCTCACCAATGGGTAGTGGGTCAGCGAGCTCCTATAATTCACCCCTCCACTTT.

The gene calls are TRBV30 and TRBJ2-5; TRBD2 might be the D (5 bases). V gave up 1 base and J gave up 6 bases, with 12 bases separating them. The germline gives CDR1 GTSNPN, CDR2 SVGIG (reference sequence). The CDR3 spans 13 residues. For the CDR3, the DNA is TGTGCCTGGAGTGGGGGAGACCTCCAGACCCAGTACTTC. As protein: CAWSGGDLQTQYF.

The chain links TRBV19 to TRBJ1-5; 8 positions agree with TRBD1. V gave up 4 bases and J gave up 2 bases; unmatched junction bases: 7. The V gene's germline CDR1 is LNHDA and CDR2 SQIVND (reference sequence). The CDR3 has 16 amino acids. The CDR3 DNA reads TGTGCCAGTAGTACCCTCGACAGGGGCGGCAATCAGCCCCAGCATTTT. The encoded protein is CASSTLDRGGNQPQHF.

The DNA for the CDR3 is TGCGCCAGCAGTGAGGCGCCAGCGCGTGGCTACACCTTC. It is translated as CASSEAPARGYTF. This rearrangement joins TRBV10-2 to TRBJ1-2; D not certain. In germline, CDR1 is WSHSY, CDR2 SAAADI. The CDR3 runs to 13 residues. Trimming took 2 bases from V and 7 from J, leaving 11 bases between them.

The chain links TRBV2 to TRBJ2-5; the D gene is possibly TRBD2 (5 bases). CDR1 is SNHLY, CDR2 FYNNEI, per germline. This CDR3 has 16 amino acids. V gave up 2 bases and J gave up 4 bases, with 17 bases separating them. The CDR3 nucleotides read TGTGCCAGCAGTGAAATGGCGGCCAAAAGCGGAGAGACCCAGTACTTC. Protein: CASSEMAAKSGETQYF.

The chain links TRBV2 to TRBJ1-5; tentative D call: TRBD1 (5 bases). Trimming pared 6 bases from V and 7 bases from J, leaving 13 bases between. The germline gives CDR1 SNHLY, CDR2 FYNNEI. The CDR3 consists of 13 residues. The CDR3 spells CASRTEPRQPQHF. The CDR3 DNA reads as TGTGCCAGCAGGACAGAGCCAAGACAGCCCCAGCATTTT. Together with reference TRBV2 and TRBJ1-5, the CDR3 gives the full variable domain: EPEVTQTPSHQVTQMGQEVILRCVPISNHLYFYWYRQILGQKVEFLVSFYNNEISEKSEIFDDQFSVERPDGSNFTLKIRSTKLEDSAMYFCASRTEPRQPQHFGDGTRLSIL.